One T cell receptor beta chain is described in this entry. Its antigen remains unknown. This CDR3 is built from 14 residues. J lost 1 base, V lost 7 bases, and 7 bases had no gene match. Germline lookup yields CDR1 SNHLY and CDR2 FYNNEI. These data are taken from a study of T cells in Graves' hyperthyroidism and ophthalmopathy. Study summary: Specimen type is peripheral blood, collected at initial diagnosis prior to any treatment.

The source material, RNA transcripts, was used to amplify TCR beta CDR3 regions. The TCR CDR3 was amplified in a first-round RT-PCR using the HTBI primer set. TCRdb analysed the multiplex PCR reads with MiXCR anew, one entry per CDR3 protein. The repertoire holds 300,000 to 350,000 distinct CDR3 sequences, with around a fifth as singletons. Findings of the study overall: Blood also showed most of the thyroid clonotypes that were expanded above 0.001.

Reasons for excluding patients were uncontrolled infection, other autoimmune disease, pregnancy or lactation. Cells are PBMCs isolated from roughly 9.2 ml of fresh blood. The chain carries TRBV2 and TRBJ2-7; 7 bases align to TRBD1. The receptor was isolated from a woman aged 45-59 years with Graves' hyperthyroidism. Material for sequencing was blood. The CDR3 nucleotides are TGTGCCAGCAAAAAGGGACAGCTTTCCTACGAGCAGTACTTC. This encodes CASKKGQLSYEQYF.